This T cell receptor (beta chain) is from a study of blood T cell repertoires in COVID-19 (dated by TCRdb to 2020 to 2021). Regarding the complete study: Collaborator samples came from the United States, Italy and Spain and covered acute and convalescent phases of COVID-19. The material from the prospective study consisted of cDNA or gDNA derived from T cells, B-cell-depleted T cells, or PBMCs. The dataset comprised deeply sampled blood TCRbeta repertoires from subjects exposed to, actively infected with, or recovered from COVID-19. The repertoires were made available in a free public database intended to serve as a resource for research on the immune response to SARS-CoV-2. Samples came from the ongoing ImmuneRACE study (first 160 participants) plus 1,254 subjects from 6 global collaborators. Nearly every sample came with metadata listing a de-identified subject ID, COVID-19 status, age in years and sex. Where HLA class I and class II types were available, the types were taken from metadata supplied by the sample provider, not from assay-based typing. General study outcomes and caveats: How much clinical and demographic metadata was included differed by source and by participant, and the metadata was provided uncurated.

As regards this clone: Its antigen is still unknown. No much larger clone is present one base from it, and per-base qualities are unavailable.

Each collaborating institution followed its own protocols to collect whole blood in K2EDTA tubes. For TCRbeta analysis, collaborators shipped samples in one of three forms: frozen whole blood, isolated PBMCs, or DNA extracted from either of those sample types. CDR1 is given as KGHDR and CDR2 as SFDVKD, both from the germline V gene. The V end loses 3 bases and the J end loses 5 bases, and a stretch of 13 bases separates them. Measured from the cysteine to the phenylalanine, the CDR3 is 15 residues long. Just the 45-base CDR3 DNA is kept, in frame starting at base 1. TCRbeta CDR3 regions were amplified from genomic DNA by means of the immunoSEQ Assay, a bias-controlled multiplex PCR. Per the authors' processing: The number of nucleated cells in each sample was estimated from the amplification of reference gene primers within the assay. To quantify the absolute abundance of each unique TCRbeta CDR3 rearrangement, sequence reads were collapsed and filtered. For each sample, productive Simpson clonality was calculated by taking the square root of Simpson's diversity index across productive rearrangements. In TCRdb, the immuneACCESS table is reduced to in-frame sequences with V and J assigned. These tables do not hold every clone; where another copy was compared, an unresolved V gene accounts for under half, and the others remain unexplained. The V and J calls and clone size are taken from that table; D and trimming were inferred from the DNA. In all, the sample holds a few hundred thousand clones, and less than 90% of those were seen once. The top ten constitute under 2.5% of the sample.

The receptor's source is a man aged 35 to 55 with active or convalescent COVID-19. Material for sequencing was peripheral blood. This receptor chain uses TRBV24-1 and TRBJ1-5, and possibly TRBD1, on 5 matching bases. In nucleotide form, the sequence is TGTGCCACCAGTGATGCTACAGGAGCTCATCAGCCCCAGCATTTT. The translation is CATSDATGAHQPQHF.